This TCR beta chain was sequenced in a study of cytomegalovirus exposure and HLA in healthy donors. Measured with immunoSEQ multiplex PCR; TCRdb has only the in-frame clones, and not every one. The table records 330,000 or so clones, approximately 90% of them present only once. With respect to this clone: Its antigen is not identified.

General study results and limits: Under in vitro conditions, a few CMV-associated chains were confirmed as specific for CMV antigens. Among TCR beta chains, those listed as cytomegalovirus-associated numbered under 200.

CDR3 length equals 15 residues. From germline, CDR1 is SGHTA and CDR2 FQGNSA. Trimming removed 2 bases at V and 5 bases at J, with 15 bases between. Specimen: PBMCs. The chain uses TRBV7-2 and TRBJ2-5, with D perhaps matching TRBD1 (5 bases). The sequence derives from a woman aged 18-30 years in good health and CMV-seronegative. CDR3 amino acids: CASSLFGAGKETQYF. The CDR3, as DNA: TGTGCCAGCAGCTTATTTGGGGCAGGGAAGGAGACCCAGTACTTC. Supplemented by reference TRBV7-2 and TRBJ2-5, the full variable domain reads GAGVSQSPSNKVTEKGKDVELRCDPISGHTALYWYRQSLGQGLEFLIYFQGNSAPDKSGLPSDRFSAERTGGSVSTLTIQRTQQEDSAVYLCASSLFGAGKETQYFGPGTRLLVL.